Listed below are T cell receptor beta chains from one sample, sequenced in a study of blood T cells in healthy people across ages. TCRdb redid the calling of the 5' RACE reads with MiXCR, one entry per CDR3 protein. The table has 1.8 million or so distinct CDR3 sequences, about two fifths seen once. The sequenced material came from blood. These receptors were collected from a human donor in good health. Both conserved end residues are part of each CDR3. Each record gives: J gene, V gene, CDR3 protein.

>TRBJ2-1|TRBV6-2/TRBV6-3
CASRLLAGGPYEQFF
>TRBJ1-2|TRBV12-3/TRBV12-4
CASSGTGWVADYGYTF
>TRBJ2-2|TRBV6-1
CASRDRTNTGELFF
>TRBJ2-3|TRBV7-2
CASSLLGGTDTQYF
>TRBJ2-7|TRBV7-2
CASSLVGSFYEQYF
>NA|TRBV20-1
CSANGGYYNEQYF
>TRBJ1-2|TRBV10-3
CAISGRQDRLLDGYTF
>TRBJ2-4|TRBV4-3
CASSQDSQGVREQYF
>TRBJ1-2|TRBV7-2
CASSLEDPGYTF
>TRBJ2-5|TRBV4-1
CASSQRLVSEETQYF
>TRBJ1-6|TRBV5-1
CASSLAGTGRSPLHF
>TRBJ2-5|TRBV19
CASRIPGRQETQYF
>TRBJ1-5|TRBV28
CASSFITGISDQPQHF
>TRBJ1-5|TRBV7-2
CASSLGQGDGLPQHF
>TRBJ2-1|TRBV20-1
CNATGPPGSSFDEQFF
>TRBJ2-3|TRBV20-1
CSAAGTGQVAHGDTQYF
>TRBJ1-2|TRBV4-3
CASSHPGSGGYTF
>TRBJ2-5|TRBV20-1
CSARDQIKLSGETQYF
>TRBJ2-7|TRBV12-3/TRBV12-4
CASSLRTSGDYEQYF
>TRBJ2-4|TRBV5-6
CASSLRDPLAKNIQYF
>TRBJ2-5|TRBV13
CASSLGFTGQETQYF
>TRBJ2-7|TRBV6-5
CASSYSGIRRYEQYF
>TRBJ2-1|TRBV7-2
CASSRLRSSGANNEQFF
>TRBJ1-6|TRBV19
CASSHDLRDTLNSPLHF
>TRBJ2-4|TRBV5-6
CASSNVGSKNIQYF
>NA|TRBV5-1
CASSLIEASDEQYF
>TRBJ2-6|TRBV12-3/TRBV12-4
CASTTSSGGDAGANVLTF
>TRBJ2-7|TRBV7-6
CASSSTSASSYEQYF
>NA|TRBV4-3
CASNRHRDRSYEQYF
>TRBJ2-1|TRBV11-3
CASSLSPGTGHEQFF
>TRBJ2-1|TRBV4-3
CASSQGAGGPGNEQFF
>TRBJ1-4|TRBV4-3
CASSRNGGEEEKLFF
>TRBJ2-1|TRBV25-1
CASTRGGDEQFF
>TRBJ2-7|TRBV20-1
CSATGKSSYEQYF
>TRBJ1-1|TRBV9
CASSAPPLNTEAFF
>TRBJ2-3|TRBV5-1
CTSSGGQSSTDTQYF
>TRBJ2-7|TRBV28
CANSVAGDTTYEQYF
>TRBJ2-3|TRBV5-1
CAGSSGLAGSTDTQYF
>TRBJ1-4|TRBV30
CACSTGDGGANEKLFF
>NA|TRBV20-1
CSARPSEGDYEQYF
>TRBJ1-2|TRBV2
CASSDTRDNNYGYTF
>TRBJ2-3|TRBV11-1
CASRTGTGGFDTQYF
>TRBJ1-1|TRBV5-1
CASADRVYTEAFF
>TRBJ1-1|TRBV12-3/TRBV12-4
CASSLVVGGRGLVNAEAFF
>TRBJ2-1|TRBV28
CASRAGGHYNEQFF
>TRBJ1-1|TRBV4-2
CASSQKGGNTEAFF
>TRBJ2-7|TRBV27
CASSFLFTGSYEQYF
>TRBJ1-2|TRBV20-1
CSATTEDNYGYTF
>TRBJ1-5|TRBV7-2
CASSLRGTSRSNQPQHF
>NA|TRBV25-1
CASSEYFIDHEAAYEQYF
>TRBJ2-7|TRBV20-1
CSARYTDPGQGFYEQYF
>TRBJ2-1|TRBV27
CASTKQGRFEQFF
>TRBJ2-7|TRBV12-3/TRBV12-4
CASRPDRNNYEQYF
>TRBJ2-1|TRBV5-1
CASSLKGLAGGPHEQFF
>TRBJ2-3|TRBV2
CASSDRGVGTDTQYF
>TRBJ1-2|TRBV29-1
CSVEDRWGDGYTF
>TRBJ1-2|TRBV29-1
CSVETGSGYGYTF
>TRBJ2-7|TRBV19
CASSINSESNEQYF
>TRBJ1-2|TRBV20-1
CSASRPPRVGYTF